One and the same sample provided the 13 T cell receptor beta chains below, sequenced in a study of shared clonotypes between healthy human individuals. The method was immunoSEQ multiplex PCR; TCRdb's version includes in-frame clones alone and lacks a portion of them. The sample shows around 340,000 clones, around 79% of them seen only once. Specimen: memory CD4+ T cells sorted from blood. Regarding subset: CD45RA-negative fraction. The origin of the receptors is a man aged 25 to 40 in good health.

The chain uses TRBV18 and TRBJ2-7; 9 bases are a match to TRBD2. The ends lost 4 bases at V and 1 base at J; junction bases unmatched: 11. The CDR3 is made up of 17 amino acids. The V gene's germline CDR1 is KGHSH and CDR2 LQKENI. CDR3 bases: TGTGCCAGCTCACTGTTTAGTAGCGGGAGAGGGTCCTACGAGCAGTACTTC. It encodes CASSLFSSGRGSYEQYF.

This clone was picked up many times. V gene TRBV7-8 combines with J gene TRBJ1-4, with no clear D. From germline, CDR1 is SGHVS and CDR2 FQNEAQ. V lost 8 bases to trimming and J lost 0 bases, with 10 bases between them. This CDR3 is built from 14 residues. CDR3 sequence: CASRRGSTNEKLFF. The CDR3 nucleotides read TGTGCCAGCCGACGGGGTTCAACTAATGAAAAACTGTTTTTT.

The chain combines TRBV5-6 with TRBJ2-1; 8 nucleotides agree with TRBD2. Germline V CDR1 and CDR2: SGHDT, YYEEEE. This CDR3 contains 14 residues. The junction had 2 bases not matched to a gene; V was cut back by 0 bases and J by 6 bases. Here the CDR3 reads CASSLVGRANEQFF. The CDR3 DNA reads TGTGCCAGCAGCTTGGTCGGGAGGGCCAATGAGCAGTTCTTC.

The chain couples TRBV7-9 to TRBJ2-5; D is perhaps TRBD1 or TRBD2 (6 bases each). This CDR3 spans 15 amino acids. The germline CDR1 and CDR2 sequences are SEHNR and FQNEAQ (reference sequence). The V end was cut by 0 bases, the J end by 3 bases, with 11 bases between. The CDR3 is CASSLAKRGEETQYF. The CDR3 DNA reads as TGTGCCAGCAGCTTAGCGAAAAGGGGGGAAGAGACCCAGTACTTC.

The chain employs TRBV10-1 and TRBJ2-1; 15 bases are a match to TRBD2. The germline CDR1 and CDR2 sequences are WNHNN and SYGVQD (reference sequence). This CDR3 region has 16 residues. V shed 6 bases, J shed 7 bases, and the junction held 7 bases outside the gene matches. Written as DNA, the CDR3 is TGCGCCAGCAGCCCCGGACTAGCGGGAGGGTCGAATGAGCAGTTCTTC. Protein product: CASSPGLAGGSNEQFF.

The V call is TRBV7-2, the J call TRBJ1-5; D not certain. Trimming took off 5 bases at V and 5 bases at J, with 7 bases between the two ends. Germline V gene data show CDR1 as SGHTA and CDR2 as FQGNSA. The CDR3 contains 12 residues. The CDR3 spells CASSTKYQPQHF. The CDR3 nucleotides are TGTGCCAGCAGCACTAAATATCAGCCCCAGCATTTT.

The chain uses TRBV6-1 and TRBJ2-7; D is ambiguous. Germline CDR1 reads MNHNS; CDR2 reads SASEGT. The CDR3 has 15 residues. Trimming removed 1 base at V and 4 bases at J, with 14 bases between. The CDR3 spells CASSEGSTFLYEQYF. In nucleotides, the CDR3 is TGTGCCAGCAGTGAAGGCTCCACATTTCTATACGAGCAGTACTTC.

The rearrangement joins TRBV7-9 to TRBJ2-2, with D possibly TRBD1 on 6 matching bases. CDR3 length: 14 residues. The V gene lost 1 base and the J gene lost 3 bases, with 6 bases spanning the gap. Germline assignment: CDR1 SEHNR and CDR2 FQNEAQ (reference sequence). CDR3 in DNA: TGTGCCAGCAGCTTAGGGACAGACACCGGGGAGCTGTTTTTT. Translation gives CASSLGTDTGELFF.

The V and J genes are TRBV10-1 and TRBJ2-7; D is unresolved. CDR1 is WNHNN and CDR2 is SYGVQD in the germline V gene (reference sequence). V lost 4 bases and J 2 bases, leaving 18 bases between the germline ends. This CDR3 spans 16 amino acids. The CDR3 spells CASSGSSDNRPYEQYF. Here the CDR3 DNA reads TGCGCCAGCAGTGGGTCCTCCGATAACCGACCCTACGAGCAGTACTTC.

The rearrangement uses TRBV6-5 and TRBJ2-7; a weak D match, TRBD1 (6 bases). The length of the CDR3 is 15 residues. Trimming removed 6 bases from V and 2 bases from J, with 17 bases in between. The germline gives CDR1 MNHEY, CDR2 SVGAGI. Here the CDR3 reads CASSPSGTTTYEQYF. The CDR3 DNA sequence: TGTGCCAGCAGCCCATCCGGGACAACCACCTACGAGCAGTACTTC.

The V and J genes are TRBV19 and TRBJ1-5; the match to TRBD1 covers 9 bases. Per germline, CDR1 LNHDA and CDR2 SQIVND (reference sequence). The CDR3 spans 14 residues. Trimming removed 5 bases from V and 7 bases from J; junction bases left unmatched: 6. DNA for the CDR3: TGTGCCAGTAGTCCGGGACAGGGAATCCAGCCCCAGCATTTT. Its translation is CASSPGQGIQPQHF.

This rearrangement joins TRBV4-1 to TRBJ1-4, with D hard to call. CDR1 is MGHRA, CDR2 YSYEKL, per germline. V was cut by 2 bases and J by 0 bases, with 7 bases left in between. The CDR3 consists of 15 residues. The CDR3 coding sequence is TGCGCCAGCAGCCAAAAGGCTGCAACTAATGAAAAACTGTTTTTT. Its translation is CASSQKAATNEKLFF.

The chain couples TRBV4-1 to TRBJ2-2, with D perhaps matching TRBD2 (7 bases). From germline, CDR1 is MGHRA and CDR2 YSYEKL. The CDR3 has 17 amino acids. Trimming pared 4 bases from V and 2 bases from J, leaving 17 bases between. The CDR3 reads CASSRFKGGANTGELFF. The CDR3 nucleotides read TGCGCCAGCAGCCGGTTTAAAGGGGGGGCCAACACCGGGGAGCTGTTTTTT.